The clone carrying this T cell receptor (beta chain) was seen repeatedly, ten times or more. Time point meaning: patch test 1, 2 weeks after DPC sensitization. Treatment here: therapeutic diphenylcyclopropenone sensitization with weekly scalp DPC. The library put unique molecular identifiers onto individual cDNA molecules. Each CDR3 protein gets one entry after TCRdb re-called the RACE reads with MiXCR. This table has tens of thousands of distinct CDR3 sequences, around 10% appearing once. This CDR3 is 15 amino acids long. Germline V lookup: CDR1 SGHTA, CDR2 FQGTGA. Germline trimming cut 2 bases from V and 4 bases from J; bases unmatched to any gene: 5. The entry originates in a study of human T cells and chemical hapten exposure.

The input for sequencing was whole blood, taken in connection with sensitization to the hapten diphenylcyclopropenone (DPC). The sequence was collected from a woman between 45 and 60 years old with alopecia areata. Some clones in this sample may be carry-over from other donors' samples. The J gene is TRBJ2-5, the V gene TRBV7-3; 9 nucleotides align to TRBD2. CDR3 coding DNA: TGTGCCAGCAGCTTAGGCGGGGGGGCCGGAGAGACCCAGTACTTC. It translates to CASSLGGGAGETQYF.